The clone carrying this T cell receptor (beta chain) appeared many times. What it recognizes is unknown. TCRdb redid the calling of the RT-PCR reads with MiXCR, one entry per CDR3 protein. The sample has about 160,000 distinct CDR3 sequences, about a tenth seen once. With V trimmed by 5 bases and J by 3 bases, 11 bases remained unmatched. The CDR3 covers 16 residues. Germline assignment: CDR1 MDHEN and CDR2 SYDVKM. These data belong to a study of response to subunit inactivated influenza vaccine. Study-wide results and limits: The authors proposed limited new T cell recruitment per seasonal influenza vaccination.

J is TRBJ1-1 and V is TRBV28, with 8 bases identical to TRBD1. This sequence was found in a man in his fifties or sixties who received an inactivated influenza vaccine. This specimen was non-naive T cells sorted from PBMCs, taken roughly 45 days after vaccination. For the CDR3, the DNA is TGTGCCAGCAGTCCCCCCGGACAGGGTCGTCACACTGAAGCTTTCTTT. Translation gives CASSPPGQGRHTEAFF.